These T cell receptor beta chains were read from a single sample in a study of graft-versus-host responses after intestinal transplantation. The repertoire was sequenced with immunoSEQ multiplex PCR; TCRdb's copy has only in-frame clones and lacks some. The data show around 50,000 clones, about 90% seen once. This specimen consisted of PBMCs, obtained 26 days after transplant. These receptors originate from a human patient who received an intestinal transplant, so some T cells may come from the graft donor. Each CDR3 is given with its conserved first and last residue. The order of the fields is CDR3 protein, J gene, CDR3 length, V gene.

CASSIRGGGLHTGELFF,TRBJ2-2,17,TRBV5-5
CASSLGTGSSNEQFF,TRBJ2-1,15,TRBV13
CASSPGTSGTDTQYF,TRBJ2-3,15,TRBV27
CATSSGGTSGRAGKTQYF,TRBJ2-5,18,TRBV15
CASRDLAGASADTQYF,TRBJ2-3,16,TRBV28
CASSEADGGTNDNEQFF,TRBJ2-1,17,TRBV2
CASSGIGLYYEQYF,TRBJ2-7,14,TRBV19
CASSSDITGELFF,TRBJ2-2,13,TRBV6-4
CASSPPITGTGYTF,TRBJ1-2,14,TRBV28
CASSFRLADYNEQFF,TRBJ2-1,15,TRBV11-2
CASGEGVSYEQYF,TRBJ2-7,13,TRBV5-1
CASSQAGTGLNGYTF,TRBJ1-2,15,TRBV4-3
CASSLDRVYEQYF,TRBJ2-7,13,TRBV5-6
CASSASTRSDTQYF,TRBJ2-3,14,TRBV9
CASSSRTGVNYGYTF,TRBJ1-2,15,TRBV27
CASSLGGQGELEQFF,TRBJ2-1,15,TRBV27
CASSLAPGTLHSGNTIYF,TRBJ1-3,18,TRBV11-2
CASSDVADTQYF,TRBJ2-3,12,TRBV25-1
CASNQRDPGQSHGYTF,TRBJ1-2,16,TRBV13
CASSPREGATNTEAFF,TRBJ1-1,16,TRBV4-1
CASSPRADSTGELFF,TRBJ2-2,15,TRBV18
CASSNRVGQPQHF,TRBJ1-5,13,TRBV28
CASTGGGAQYF,TRBJ2-7,11,TRBV28
CASSQETGSMYGYTF,TRBJ1-2,15,TRBV14
CASRATGAGNTIYF,TRBJ1-3,14,TRBV4-3
CSVPSGGATGELFF,TRBJ2-2,14,TRBV29-1
CASSIQGATEAFF,TRBJ1-1,13,TRBV5-4
CASSLVQGPSSGNTIYF,TRBJ1-3,17,TRBV7-9
CASSSTVSGANVLTF,TRBJ2-6,15,TRBV27
CASSARTSGSSYNEQFF,TRBJ2-1,17,TRBV9
CASSADRDYGYTF,TRBJ1-2,13,TRBV9
CASKDPGLAGVDEQFF,TRBJ2-1,16,TRBV28
CASSRSLGNLILGSPLHF,TRBJ1-6,18,TRBV21-1
CASSPGQYQPQHF,TRBJ1-5,13,TRBV18
CASSLLWAGMETQYF,TRBJ2-5,15,TRBV27
CATSLGRNTGELFF,TRBJ2-2,14,TRBV15
CASSTGGMTEAFF,TRBJ1-1,13,TRBV19
CASSERENQPQHF,TRBJ1-5,13,TRBV6-1
CAIGGSGGARETQYF,TRBJ2-5,15,TRBV10-3
CATPDYGYTF,TRBJ1-2,10,TRBV6-4
CASSLGDRSGDTQYF,TRBJ2-3,15,TRBV5-1
CASSQEGTANTEAFF,TRBJ1-1,15,TRBV4-1
CASSIGQNWGSTEAFF,TRBJ1-1,16,TRBV19
CASSVGQGNEKLFF,TRBJ1-4,14,TRBV2
CATSINPGQVNTEAFF,TRBJ1-1,16,TRBV15
CASSFHSGREVETQYF,TRBJ2-5,16,TRBV6-5
CASSIHQDNYGYTF,TRBJ1-2,14,TRBV4-1
CASSTGTGISQNNNEQFF,TRBJ2-1,18,TRBV18
CAWTRRAPGFGYTF,TRBJ1-2,14,TRBV30
CASSLNRDLESYNSPLHF,TRBJ1-6,18,TRBV13
CASSSSGSYTGELFF,TRBJ2-2,15,TRBV5-4
CASSQNSANTEAFF,TRBJ1-1,14,TRBV7-9
CASSEKLAGGPDTQYF,TRBJ2-3,16,TRBV6-1
CASTPDGYTF,TRBJ1-2,10,TRBV7-9